One TCR beta chain is described in this entry. Its antigen is as yet unknown. Donors were all healthy Caucasians. This specimen belongs to a study of identical twins. Study findings and constraints: Cord blood beta clonotypes present at high abundance carried fewer insertions; no such pattern appeared in memory repertoires.

Using its own MiXCR run on the 5' RACE reads, TCRdb lists one record per CDR3 protein. The data contain 1.5 million to 2 million distinct CDR3 sequences, roughly 35% of them singletons. Germline V gene data show CDR1 as SNHLY and CDR2 as FYNNEI. CDR3 size: 15 residues. V lost 3 bases and J lost 13; bases outside the gene matches: 14. The chain is built from TRBV2 and TRBJ2-4, with 8 bases aligning to TRBD2. The specimen sequenced was cord blood. The TCR was taken from a newborn girl in good health. The CDR3 loop is CASSERVAGNGEQYF. CDR3 DNA sequence: TGTGCCAGCAGTGAGCGGGTAGCGGGGAATGGTGAGCAGTACTTC.